This TCR beta chain stems from a study of T cells of healthy individuals (dated by TCRdb to 2016 to 2018). Library creation used 5' RACE. Instrument used: Illumina MiSeq. TCRdb redid the processing of the public reads, applying fastp at Q25 and MiXCR, and retained in-frame beta chains. Identical CDR3 proteins give one entry, which carries the most common genes and DNA. The sample includes 85,000 to 100,000 distinct CDR3 sequences, with 17% observed a single time. The ten largest clones capture over 5% of the sample. After removal of 1 base from V and 6 bases from J, the junction retains 9 bases not matched to a gene. The germline V gene supplies CDR1 LGHNA and CDR2 YSLEER. Counted from cysteine to phenylalanine, this CDR3 has 16 amino acids. Only the CDR3 portion is preserved as DNA: 48 bases, with reading frame beginning at the first base. On this clonotype: What this receptor recognizes is not known. Base qualities were left out, and no much larger clone turns up one base away.

The clonotype originates from a human donor in good health. The chain uses TRBV4-3 and TRBJ2-3; 8 bases in the middle match TRBD2. The sequenced DNA is TGCGCCAGCAGCCAAGCGAGGCGGGGGGTTATGGATACGCAGTATTTT. It translates to CASSQARRGVMDTQYF.